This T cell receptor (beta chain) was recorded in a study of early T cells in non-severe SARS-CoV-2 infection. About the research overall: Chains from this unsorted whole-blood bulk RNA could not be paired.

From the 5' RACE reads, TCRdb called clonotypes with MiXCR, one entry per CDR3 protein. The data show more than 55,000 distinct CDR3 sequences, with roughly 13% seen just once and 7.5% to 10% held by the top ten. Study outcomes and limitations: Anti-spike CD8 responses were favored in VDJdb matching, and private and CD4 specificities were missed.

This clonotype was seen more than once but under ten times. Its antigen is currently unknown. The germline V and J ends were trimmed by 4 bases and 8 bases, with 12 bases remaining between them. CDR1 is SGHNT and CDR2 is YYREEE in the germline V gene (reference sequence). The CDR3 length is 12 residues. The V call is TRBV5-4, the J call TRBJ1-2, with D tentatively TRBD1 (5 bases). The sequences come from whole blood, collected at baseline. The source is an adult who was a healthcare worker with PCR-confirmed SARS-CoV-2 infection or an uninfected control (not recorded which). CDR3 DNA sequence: TGTGCCAGCAGCGCAGACAGTACCGGCTACACCTTC. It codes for CASSADSTGYTF.